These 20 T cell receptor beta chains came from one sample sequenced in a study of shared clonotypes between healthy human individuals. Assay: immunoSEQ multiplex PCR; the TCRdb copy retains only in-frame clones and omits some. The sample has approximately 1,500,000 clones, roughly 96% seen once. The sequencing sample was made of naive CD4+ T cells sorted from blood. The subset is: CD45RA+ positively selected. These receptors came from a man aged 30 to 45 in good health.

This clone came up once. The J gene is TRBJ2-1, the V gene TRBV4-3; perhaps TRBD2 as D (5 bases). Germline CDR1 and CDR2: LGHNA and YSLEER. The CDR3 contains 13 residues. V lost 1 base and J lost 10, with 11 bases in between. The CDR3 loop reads CASSQGYIAEQFF. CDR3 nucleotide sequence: TGCGCCAGCAGCCAAGGCTACATAGCGGAGCAGTTCTTC.

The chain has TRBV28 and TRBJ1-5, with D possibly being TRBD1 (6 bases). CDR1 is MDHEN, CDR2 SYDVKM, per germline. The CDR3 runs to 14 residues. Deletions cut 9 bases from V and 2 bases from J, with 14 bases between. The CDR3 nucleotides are TGTGCCAGTACAGGGCTAGTTGGCAATCAGCCCCAGCATTTT. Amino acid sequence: CASTGLVGNQPQHF.

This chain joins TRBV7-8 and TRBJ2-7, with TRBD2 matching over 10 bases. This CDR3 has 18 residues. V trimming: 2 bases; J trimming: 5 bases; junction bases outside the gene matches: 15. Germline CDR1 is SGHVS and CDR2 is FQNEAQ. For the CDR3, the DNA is TGTGCCAGCAGCTTATTCGCTCGAGCGGGAGGGCAAAGGGACGAGCAGTACTTC. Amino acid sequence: CASSLFARAGGQRDEQYF.

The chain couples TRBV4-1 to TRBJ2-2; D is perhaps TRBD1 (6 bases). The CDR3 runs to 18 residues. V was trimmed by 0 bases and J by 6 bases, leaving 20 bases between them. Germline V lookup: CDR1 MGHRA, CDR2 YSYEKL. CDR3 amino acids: CASSQDQSGTSGSGELFF. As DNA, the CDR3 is TGCGCCAGCAGCCAAGATCAATCCGGGACATCCGGGTCCGGGGAGCTGTTTTTT.

The DNA for the CDR3 is TGTGCCATCACTAGGGAGAGGGGGGAGACCCAGTACTTC. Translation gives CAITRERGETQYF. The chain links TRBV10-3 to TRBJ2-5, with a possible D match to TRBD1 (6 bases). Trimming took off 7 bases at V and 5 bases at J, with 14 bases between the two ends. The CDR3 is 13 amino acids. Germline CDR1 reads ENHRY; CDR2 reads SYGVKD.

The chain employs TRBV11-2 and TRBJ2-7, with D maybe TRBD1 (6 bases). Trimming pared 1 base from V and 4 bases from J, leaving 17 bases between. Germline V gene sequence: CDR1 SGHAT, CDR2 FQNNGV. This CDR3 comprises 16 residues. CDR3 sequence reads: CASSLAAGTRGYEQYF. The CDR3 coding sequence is TGTGCCAGCAGCTTAGCCGCCGGGACACGGGGATACGAGCAGTACTTC.

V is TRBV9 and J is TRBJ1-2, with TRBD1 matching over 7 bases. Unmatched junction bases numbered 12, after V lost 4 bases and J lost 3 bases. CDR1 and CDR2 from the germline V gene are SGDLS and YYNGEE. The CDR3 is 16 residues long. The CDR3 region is CASSSRQGGVDYGYTF. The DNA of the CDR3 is TGTGCCAGCAGCTCACGACAGGGTGGGGTTGACTATGGCTACACCTTC.

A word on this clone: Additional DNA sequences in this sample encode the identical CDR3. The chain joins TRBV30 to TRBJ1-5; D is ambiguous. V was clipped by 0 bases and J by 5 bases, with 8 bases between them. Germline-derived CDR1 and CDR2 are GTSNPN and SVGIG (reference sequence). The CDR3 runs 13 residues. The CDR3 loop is CAWSVGRDQPQHF. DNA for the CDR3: TGTGCCTGGAGTGTTGGGAGAGATCAGCCCCAGCATTTT.

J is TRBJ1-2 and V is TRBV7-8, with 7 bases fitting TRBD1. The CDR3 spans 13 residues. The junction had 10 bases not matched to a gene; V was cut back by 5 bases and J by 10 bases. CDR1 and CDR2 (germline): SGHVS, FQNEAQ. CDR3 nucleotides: TGTGCCAGCAGCCAGGGGGACAGAAGATCCTACACCTTC. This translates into CASSQGDRRSYTF.

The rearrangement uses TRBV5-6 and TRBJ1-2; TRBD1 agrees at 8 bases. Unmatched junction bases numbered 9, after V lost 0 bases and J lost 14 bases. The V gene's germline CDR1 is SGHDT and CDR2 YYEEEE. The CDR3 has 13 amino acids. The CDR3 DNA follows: TGTGCCAGCAGCTTGGTGAGGGCAGGGGGCAGGACCTTC. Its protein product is CASSLVRAGGRTF.

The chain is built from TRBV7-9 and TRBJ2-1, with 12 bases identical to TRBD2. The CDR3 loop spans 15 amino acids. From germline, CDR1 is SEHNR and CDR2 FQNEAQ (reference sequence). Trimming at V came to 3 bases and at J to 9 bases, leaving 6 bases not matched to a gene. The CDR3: CASSFGSSGRVEQFF. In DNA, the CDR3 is TGTGCCAGCAGCTTTGGGTCTAGCGGGAGGGTTGAGCAGTTCTTC.

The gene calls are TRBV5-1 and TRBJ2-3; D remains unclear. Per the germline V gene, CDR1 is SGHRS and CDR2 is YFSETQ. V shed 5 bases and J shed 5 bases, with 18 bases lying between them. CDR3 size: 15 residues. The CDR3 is CASSTRSPLEDTQYF. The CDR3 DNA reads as TGCGCCAGCAGTACGCGATCCCCACTCGAAGATACGCAGTATTTT.

CDR3 DNA sequence: TGTGCCAGCAGTTACCGTGTCGACGGGGCTCCCACCTTC. Amino acids: CASSYRVDGAPTF. The genes are TRBV6-5 and TRBJ1-2; the D gene is possibly TRBD1 (5 bases). Between the trimmed V and J ends, which lost 2 bases and 13 bases, there was a span of 17 bases. Per the germline V gene, CDR1 is MNHEY and CDR2 is SVGAGI. The CDR3 has 13 residues.

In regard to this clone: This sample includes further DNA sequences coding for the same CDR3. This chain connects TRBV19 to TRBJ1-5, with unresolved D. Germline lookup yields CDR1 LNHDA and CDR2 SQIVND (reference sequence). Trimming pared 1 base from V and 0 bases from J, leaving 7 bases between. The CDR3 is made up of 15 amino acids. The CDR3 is CASSIVRGSNQPQHF. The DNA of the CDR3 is TGTGCCAGTAGTATAGTACGGGGTAGCAATCAGCCCCAGCATTTT.

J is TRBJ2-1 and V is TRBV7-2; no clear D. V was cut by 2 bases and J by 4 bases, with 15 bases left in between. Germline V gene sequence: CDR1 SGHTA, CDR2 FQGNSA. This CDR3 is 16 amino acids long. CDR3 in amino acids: CASSLMSGRLYNEQFF. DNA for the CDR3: TGTGCCAGCAGCTTAATGTCGGGCCGGTTATACAATGAGCAGTTCTTC.

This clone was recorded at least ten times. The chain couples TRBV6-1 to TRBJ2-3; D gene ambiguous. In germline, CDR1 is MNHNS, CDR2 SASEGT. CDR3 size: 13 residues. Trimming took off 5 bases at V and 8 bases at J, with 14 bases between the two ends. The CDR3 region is CASSPKPVGTQYF. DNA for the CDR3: TGTGCCAGCAGTCCCAAACCGGTGGGTACGCAGTATTTT.

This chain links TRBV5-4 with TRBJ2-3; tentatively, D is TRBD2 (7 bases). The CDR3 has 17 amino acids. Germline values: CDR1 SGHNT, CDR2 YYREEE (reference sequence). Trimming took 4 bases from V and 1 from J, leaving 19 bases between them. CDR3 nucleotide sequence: TGTGCCAGCAGCGCGCCGTGGGGGGGCTTGGGCACAGATACGCAGTATTTT. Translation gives CASSAPWGGLGTDTQYF.

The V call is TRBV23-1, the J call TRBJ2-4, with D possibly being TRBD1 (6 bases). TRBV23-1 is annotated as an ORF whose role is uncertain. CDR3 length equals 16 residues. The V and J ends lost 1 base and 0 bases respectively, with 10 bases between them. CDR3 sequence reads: CASSQWTDLAKNIQYF. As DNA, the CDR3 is TGCGCCAGCAGTCAATGGACAGACCTAGCCAAAAACATTCAGTACTTC.

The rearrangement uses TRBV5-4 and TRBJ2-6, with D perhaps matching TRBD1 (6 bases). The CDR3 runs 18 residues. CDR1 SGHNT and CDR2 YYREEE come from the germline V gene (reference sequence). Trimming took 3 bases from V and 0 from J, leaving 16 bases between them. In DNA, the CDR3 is TGTGCCAGCAGCTCCGGACAGAAATTTGGCTCTGGGGCCAACGTCCTGACTTTC. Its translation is CASSSGQKFGSGANVLTF.

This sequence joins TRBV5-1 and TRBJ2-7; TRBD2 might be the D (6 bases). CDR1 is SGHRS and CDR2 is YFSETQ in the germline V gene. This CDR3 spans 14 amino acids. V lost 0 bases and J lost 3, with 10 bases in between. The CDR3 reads CASSLAEGVYEQYF. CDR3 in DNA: TGCGCCAGCAGCTTGGCGGAGGGTGTCTACGAGCAGTACTTC.